This T cell receptor beta chain was identified during a study of OX40 agonist ivuxolimab in advanced cancers. Study-wide background: Ivuxolimab was administered intravenously to patients at 0.01 to 10 mg/kg every 2 weeks.

Whole-study results and caveats: More expanded clones were found, on average, in CD8+ than in CD4+ T cells.

A note on this clone: Its specificity is not known.

The data were produced by immunoSEQ multiplex PCR, yet TCRdb's version contains in-frame clones alone and is incomplete. The repertoire has 15,000 to 20,000 clones, roughly four fifths of them found once; the top ten carry 2.5% to 3.5%. V shed 0 bases and J shed 1 base, with 12 bases lying between them. The CDR3 sequence is 16 residues long. CDR1 is LNHDA, CDR2 SQIVND, per germline (reference sequence). The sequences come from CD4+ or CD8+ T cells sorted from blood, collected in a trial of the OX40 agonist ivuxolimab. The genes are TRBV19 and TRBJ1-2; possible D gene TRBD1, 5 bases. The TCR sequence derives from an adult with an advanced solid tumor such as melanoma, head and neck, liver or kidney cancer. The CDR3 loop reads CASSIDLDSHNYGYTF. In nucleotides, the CDR3 is TGTGCCAGTAGTATAGATCTCGACAGTCATAACTATGGCTACACCTTC.